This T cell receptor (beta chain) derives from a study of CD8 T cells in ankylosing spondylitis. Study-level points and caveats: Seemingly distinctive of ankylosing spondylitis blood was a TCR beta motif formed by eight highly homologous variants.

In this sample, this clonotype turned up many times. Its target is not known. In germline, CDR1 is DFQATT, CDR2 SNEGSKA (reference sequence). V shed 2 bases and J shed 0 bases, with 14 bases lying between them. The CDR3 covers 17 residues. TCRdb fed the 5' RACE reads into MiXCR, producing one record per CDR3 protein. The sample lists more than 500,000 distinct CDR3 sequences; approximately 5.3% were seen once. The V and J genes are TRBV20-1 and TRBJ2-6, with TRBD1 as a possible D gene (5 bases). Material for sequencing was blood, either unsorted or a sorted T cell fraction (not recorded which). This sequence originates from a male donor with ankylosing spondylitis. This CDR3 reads CSARPRDPFSGANVLTF. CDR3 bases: TGCAGTGCTAGACCCAGGGATCCCTTCTCTGGGGCCAACGTCCTGACTTTC.